This paragraph reports one T cell receptor beta chain. What it binds is not known. Lactation, pregnancy, other autoimmune disease or uncontrolled infection excluded patients. TCR beta CDR3 regions were amplified from RNA. HTBI primers drove first-round RT-PCR of the TCR CDR3. A single record per CDR3 protein comes from TCRdb applying MiXCR to the multiplex PCR reads. The table lists 480,000 or so distinct CDR3 sequences, about 45% of them singletons. These data originate in a study of T cells in Graves' hyperthyroidism and ophthalmopathy. Findings and limits, study-wide: Blood also contained most expanded thyroid clonotypes above 0.001.

The sequence came from an adult woman with Graves' disease, either hyperthyroidism or ophthalmopathy (not recorded which). Sequences were obtained from peripheral blood or thyroid tissue (not recorded which).

The DNA for the CDR3 is TGTGCCTGGAGCGCCCAGACAGGGGTCTATGGCTACACCTTC. This encodes CAWSAQTGVYGYTF. The chain employs TRBV30 and TRBJ1-2; 8 bases are a match to TRBD1. Germline values: CDR1 GTSNPN, CDR2 SVGIG (reference sequence). The CDR3 extends over 14 amino acids. Losses at the gene ends were 3 bases for V and 4 bases for J; bases not matched to a gene: 7.